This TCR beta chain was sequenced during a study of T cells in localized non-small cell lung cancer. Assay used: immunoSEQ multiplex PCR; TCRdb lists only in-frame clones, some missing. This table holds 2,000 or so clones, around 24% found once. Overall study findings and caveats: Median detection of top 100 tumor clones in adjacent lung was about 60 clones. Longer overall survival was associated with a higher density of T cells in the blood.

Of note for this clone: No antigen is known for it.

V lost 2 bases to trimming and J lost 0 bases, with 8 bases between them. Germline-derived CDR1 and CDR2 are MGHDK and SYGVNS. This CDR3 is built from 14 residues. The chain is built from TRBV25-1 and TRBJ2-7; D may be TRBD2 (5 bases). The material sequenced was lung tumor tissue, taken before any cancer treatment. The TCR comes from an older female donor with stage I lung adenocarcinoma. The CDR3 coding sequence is TGTGCCAGCAGTGAAGGAGGCGGCTCCTACGAGCAGTACTTC. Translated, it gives CASSEGGGSYEQYF.